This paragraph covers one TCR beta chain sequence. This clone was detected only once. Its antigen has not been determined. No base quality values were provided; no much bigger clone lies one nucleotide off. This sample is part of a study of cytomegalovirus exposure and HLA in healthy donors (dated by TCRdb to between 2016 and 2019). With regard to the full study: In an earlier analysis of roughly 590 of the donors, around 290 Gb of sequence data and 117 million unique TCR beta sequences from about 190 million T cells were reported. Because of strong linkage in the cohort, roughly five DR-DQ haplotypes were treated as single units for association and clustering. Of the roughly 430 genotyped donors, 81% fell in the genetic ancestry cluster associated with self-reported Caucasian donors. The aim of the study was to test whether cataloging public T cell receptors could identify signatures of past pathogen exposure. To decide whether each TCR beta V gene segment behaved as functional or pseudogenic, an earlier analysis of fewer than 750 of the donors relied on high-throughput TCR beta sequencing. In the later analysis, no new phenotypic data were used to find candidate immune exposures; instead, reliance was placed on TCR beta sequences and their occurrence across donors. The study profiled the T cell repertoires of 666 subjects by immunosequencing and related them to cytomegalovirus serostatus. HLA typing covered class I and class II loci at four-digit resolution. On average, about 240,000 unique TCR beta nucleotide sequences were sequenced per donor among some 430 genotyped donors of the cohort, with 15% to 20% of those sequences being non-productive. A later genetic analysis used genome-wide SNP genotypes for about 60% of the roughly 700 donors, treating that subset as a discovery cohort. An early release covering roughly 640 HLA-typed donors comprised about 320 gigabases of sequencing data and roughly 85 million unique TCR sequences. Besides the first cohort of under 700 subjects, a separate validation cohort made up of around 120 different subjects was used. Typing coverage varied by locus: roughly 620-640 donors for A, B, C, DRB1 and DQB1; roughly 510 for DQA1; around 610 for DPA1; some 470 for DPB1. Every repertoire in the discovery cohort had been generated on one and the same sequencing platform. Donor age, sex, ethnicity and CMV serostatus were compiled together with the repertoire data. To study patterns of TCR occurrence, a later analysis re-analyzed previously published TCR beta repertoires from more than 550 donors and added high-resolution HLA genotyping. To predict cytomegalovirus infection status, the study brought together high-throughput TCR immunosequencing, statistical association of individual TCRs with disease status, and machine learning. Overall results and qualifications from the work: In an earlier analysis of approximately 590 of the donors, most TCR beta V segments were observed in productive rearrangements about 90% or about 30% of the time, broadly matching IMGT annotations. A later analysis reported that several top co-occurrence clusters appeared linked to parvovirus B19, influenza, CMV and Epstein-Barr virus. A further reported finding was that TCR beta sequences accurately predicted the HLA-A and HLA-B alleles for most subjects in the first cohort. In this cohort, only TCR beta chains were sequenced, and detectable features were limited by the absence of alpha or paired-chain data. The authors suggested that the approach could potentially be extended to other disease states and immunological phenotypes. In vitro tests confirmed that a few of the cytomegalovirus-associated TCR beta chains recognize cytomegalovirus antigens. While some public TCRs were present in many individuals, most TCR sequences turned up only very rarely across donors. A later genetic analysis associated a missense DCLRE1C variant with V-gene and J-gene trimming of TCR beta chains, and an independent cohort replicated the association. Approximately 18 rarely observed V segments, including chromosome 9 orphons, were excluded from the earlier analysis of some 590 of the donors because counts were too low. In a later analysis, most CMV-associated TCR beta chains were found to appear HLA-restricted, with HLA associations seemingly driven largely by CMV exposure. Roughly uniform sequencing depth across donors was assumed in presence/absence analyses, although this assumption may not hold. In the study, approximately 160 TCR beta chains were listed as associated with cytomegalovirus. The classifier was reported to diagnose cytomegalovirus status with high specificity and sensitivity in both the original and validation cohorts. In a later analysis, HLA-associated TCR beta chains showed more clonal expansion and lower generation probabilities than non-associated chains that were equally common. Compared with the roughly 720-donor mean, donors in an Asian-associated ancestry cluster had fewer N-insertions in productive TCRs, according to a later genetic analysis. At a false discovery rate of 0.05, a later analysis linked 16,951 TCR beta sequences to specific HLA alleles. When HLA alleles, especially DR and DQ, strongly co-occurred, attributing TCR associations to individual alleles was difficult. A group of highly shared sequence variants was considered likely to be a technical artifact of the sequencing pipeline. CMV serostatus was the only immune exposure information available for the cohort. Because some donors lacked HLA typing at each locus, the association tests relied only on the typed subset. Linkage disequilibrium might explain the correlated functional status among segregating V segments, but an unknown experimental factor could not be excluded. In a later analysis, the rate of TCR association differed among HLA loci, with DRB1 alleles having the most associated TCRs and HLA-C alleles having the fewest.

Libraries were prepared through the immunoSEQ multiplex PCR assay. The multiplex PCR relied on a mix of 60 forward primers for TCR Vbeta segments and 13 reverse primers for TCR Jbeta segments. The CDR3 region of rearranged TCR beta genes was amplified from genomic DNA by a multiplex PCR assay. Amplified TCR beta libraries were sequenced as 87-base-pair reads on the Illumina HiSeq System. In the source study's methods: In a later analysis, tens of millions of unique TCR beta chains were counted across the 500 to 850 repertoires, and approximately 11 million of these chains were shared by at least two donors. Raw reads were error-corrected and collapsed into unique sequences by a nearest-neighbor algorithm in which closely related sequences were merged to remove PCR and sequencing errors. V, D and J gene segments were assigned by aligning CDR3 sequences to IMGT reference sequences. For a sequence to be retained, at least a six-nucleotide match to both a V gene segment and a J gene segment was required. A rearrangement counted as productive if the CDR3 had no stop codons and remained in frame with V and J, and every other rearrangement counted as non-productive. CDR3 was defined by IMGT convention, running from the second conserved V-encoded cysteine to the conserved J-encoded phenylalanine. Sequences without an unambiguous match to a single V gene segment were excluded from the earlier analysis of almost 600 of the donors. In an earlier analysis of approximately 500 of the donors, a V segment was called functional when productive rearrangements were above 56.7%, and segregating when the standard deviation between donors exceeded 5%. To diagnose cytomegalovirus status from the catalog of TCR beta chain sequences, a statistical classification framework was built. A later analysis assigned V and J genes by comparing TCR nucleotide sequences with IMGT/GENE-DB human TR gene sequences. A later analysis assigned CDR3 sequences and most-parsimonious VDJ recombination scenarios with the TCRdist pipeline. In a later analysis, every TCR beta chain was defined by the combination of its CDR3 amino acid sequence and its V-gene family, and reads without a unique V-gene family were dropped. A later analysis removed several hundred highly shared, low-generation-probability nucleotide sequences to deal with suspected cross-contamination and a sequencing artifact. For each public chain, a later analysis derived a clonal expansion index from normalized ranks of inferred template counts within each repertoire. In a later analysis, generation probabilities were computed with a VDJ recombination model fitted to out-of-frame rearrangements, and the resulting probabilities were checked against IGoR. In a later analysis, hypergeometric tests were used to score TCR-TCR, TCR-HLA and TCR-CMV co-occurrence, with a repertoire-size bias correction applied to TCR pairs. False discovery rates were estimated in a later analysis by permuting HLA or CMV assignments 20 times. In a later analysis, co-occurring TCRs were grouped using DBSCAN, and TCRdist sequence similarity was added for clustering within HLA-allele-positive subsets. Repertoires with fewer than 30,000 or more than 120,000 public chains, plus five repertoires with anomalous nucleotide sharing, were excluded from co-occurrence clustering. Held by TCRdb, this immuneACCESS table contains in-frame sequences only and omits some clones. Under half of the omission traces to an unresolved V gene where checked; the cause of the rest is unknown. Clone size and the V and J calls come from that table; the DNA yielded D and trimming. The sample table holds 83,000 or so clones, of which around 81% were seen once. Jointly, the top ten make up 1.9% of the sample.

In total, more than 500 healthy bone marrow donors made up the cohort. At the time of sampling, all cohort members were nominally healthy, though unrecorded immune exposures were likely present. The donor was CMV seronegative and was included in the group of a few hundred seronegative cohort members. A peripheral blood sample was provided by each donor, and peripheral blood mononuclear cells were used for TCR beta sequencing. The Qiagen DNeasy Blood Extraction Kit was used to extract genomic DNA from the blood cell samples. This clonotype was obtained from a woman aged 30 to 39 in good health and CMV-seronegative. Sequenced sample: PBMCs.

CDR3 sequence: CASSPGTSGSWEQYF. Read as DNA, the sequence is TGTGCCAGCAGCCCCGGGACTAGCGGGAGTTGGGAGCAGTACTTC. The sequence is built from TRBV7-3 and TRBJ2-7, with 14 bases aligning to TRBD2. CDR1 SGHTA and CDR2 FQGTGA are derived from the germline V gene. Measured from the cysteine to the phenylalanine, the CDR3 is 15 residues long. Only the CDR3 part of the read is kept: 45 bases, read in frame from the first base. V loses 5 bases at its end and J loses 7 bases; junction bases beyond the gene matches: 7. This CDR3, with the reference TRBV7-3 and TRBJ2-7 proteins standing in past its ends, gives the full variable domain GAGVSQTPSNKVTEKGKYVELRCDPISGHTALYWYRQSLGQGPEFLIYFQGTGAADDSGLPNDRFFAVRPEGSVSTLKIQRTERGDSAVYLCASSPGTSGSWEQYFGPGTRLTVT.